This TCR beta chain came from a study of cytomegalovirus exposure and HLA in healthy donors. Assay used: immunoSEQ multiplex PCR; TCRdb lists only in-frame clones, some missing. This table holds some 200,000 clones, roughly 80% found once. V lost 4 bases to trimming and J lost 9 bases; unmatched junction nucleotides: 2. The CDR3 has 11 amino acids. From germline, CDR1 is SNHLY and CDR2 FYNNEI. Findings and caveats of the study: According to a subsequent analysis, TCR clusters identified in the first cohort showed a tendency to co-occur across the 110 or so validation repertoires.

As concerns this clone: The antigen is not known.

The receptor was isolated from a woman younger than 35 in good health and CMV-seropositive. Sequencing was performed on PBMCs. The rearrangement links TRBV2 to TRBJ1-1, with 7 nucleotides matching TRBD1. The CDR3 DNA follows: TGTGCCAGCAGTGCGGACAGGAAAGCTTTCTTT. Protein sequence: CASSADRKAFF.